The clone carrying this T cell receptor (beta chain) has ten or more counts. Its antigen is currently unknown. This CDR3 region has 12 residues. V lost 6 bases to trimming and J lost 5 bases; unmatched junction nucleotides: 5. The germline V gene encodes CDR1 SQVTM and CDR2 ANQGSEA. This sample stems from a study of blood T cells in healthy people across ages. Findings of the study overall: Unsorted PBMCs prevented conclusive naive versus antigen-experienced comparison.

The use of a sample-barcoded 5' primer and a J-beta primer mix characterized a second PCR of roughly 7 to 11 cycles. TCRdb re-derived calls from the 5' RACE reads in MiXCR, one entry per CDR3 protein. The sample records around 1,900,000 distinct CDR3 sequences, about 39% being singletons. This receptor was taken from a human donor in good health. V is TRBV29-1 and J is TRBJ2-5; the match to TRBD1 covers 8 bases. The specimen sequenced was blood. The CDR3 DNA reads as TGCAGCGTGGAAACAGGGGGGGAGACCCAGTACTTC. Amino acids: CSVETGGETQYF.